The 26 T cell receptor beta chains reported below all come from one sample, sequenced in a study of OX40 agonist ivuxolimab in advanced cancers. Method: immunoSEQ multiplex PCR; TCRdb's copy keeps in-frame clones and lacks some. This table holds nearly 35,000 clones, around 92% found once. Here the sequenced sample was CD4+ or CD8+ T cells sorted from blood, taken in a trial of the OX40 agonist ivuxolimab. These TCRs come from an adult with an advanced solid tumor such as melanoma, head and neck, liver or kidney cancer.

This clone was seen a handful of times. The chain carries TRBV5-5 and TRBJ2-7; D unresolved. Trimming removed 3 bases at V and 2 bases at J, with 12 bases between. Germline assignment: CDR1 SGHKS and CDR2 YYEKEE (reference sequence). CDR3 length equals 14 residues. The CDR3 DNA is TGTGCCAGCAGCTATAGGACGGCGGCCTACGAGCAGTACTTC. Translation gives CASSYRTAAYEQYF.

The chain uses TRBV29-1 and TRBJ2-7; 8 nucleotides agree with TRBD2. The CDR3 is 13 amino acids. J lost 5 bases, V lost 2 bases, and 5 bases had no gene match. Germline V CDR1 and CDR2: SQVTM, ANQGSEA. CDR3 DNA sequence: TGCAGCGTTGAATTCGGGGGGGAGGACGAGCAGTACTTC. This codes for CSVEFGGEDEQYF.

V and J are TRBV28 and TRBJ1-4, with D tentatively TRBD1 (6 bases). Trimming shortened V by 3 bases and J by 3 bases, and 11 bases separated the two germline ends. The CDR3 totals 15 residues. The germline gives CDR1 MDHEN, CDR2 SYDVKM. CDR3 coding DNA: TGTGCCAGCAGTTTCGCGAACAGGGCTAATGAAAAACTGTTTTTT. Amino acid sequence: CASSFANRANEKLFF.

This clone has only one observation. This rearrangement joins TRBV28 to TRBJ2-7, with D unresolved. The ends were cut back, 4 bases at V and 2 bases at J, with 9 bases in the middle. CDR3 size: 13 residues. From germline, CDR1 is MDHEN and CDR2 SYDVKM. CDR3 residues: CASSYLRTYEQYF. As DNA, the CDR3 is TGTGCCAGCAGTTACCTTAGAACCTACGAGCAGTACTTC.

The chain has TRBV30 and TRBJ2-1; a possible D gene is TRBD2 (6 bases). This CDR3 is built from 13 residues. Between the trimmed V and J ends, which lost 7 bases and 2 bases, there was a span of 12 bases. Germline V gene lookup returns CDR1 GTSNPN and CDR2 SVGIG (reference sequence). The CDR3 DNA sequence: TGTGCCTATGGGACTGCTACCTACAATGAGCAGTTCTTC. This codes for CAYGTATYNEQFF.

The CDR3 loop reads CASSSGVGYGYTF. The CDR3 DNA follows: TGTGCCAGCAGTTCAGGGGTGGGCTATGGCTACACCTTC. The chain carries TRBV27 and TRBJ1-2, with D possibly being TRBD1 (6 bases). V lost 4 bases, J lost 4 bases, and 10 bases lay in between. Per germline, CDR1 MNHEY and CDR2 SMNVEV (reference sequence). CDR3 length: 13 amino acids.

This chain uses TRBV4-1 with TRBJ2-7, with D unresolved. The length of the CDR3 is 13 residues. Germline CDR1 MGHRA, CDR2 YSYEKL. Between the trimmed V and J ends, which lost 0 bases and 6 bases, there was a span of 9 bases. The CDR3 DNA reads as TGCGCCAGCAGCCAAGAAAACTGGACCGAGCAGTACTTC. Its protein is CASSQENWTEQYF.

The rearrangement uses TRBV11-2 and TRBJ2-3; 8 nucleotides align to TRBD2. From germline, CDR1 is SGHAT and CDR2 FQNNGV. Unmatched junction bases numbered 12, after V lost 7 bases and J lost 3 bases. The CDR3 has 16 amino acids. The CDR3 region is CASTIFGGRRTDTQYF. The CDR3 DNA follows: TGTGCCAGCACAATATTCGGCGGGAGGAGAACAGATACGCAGTATTTT.

The chain joins TRBV4-1 to TRBJ2-3; 10 nucleotides match TRBD2. Germline V lookup: CDR1 MGHRA, CDR2 YSYEKL. This CDR3 region has 18 residues. The V and J ends lost 0 bases and 3 bases, in that order; junction bases with no gene match: 9. The CDR3 region is CASSQDNLAGVYTDTQYF. CDR3 bases: TGCGCCAGCAGCCAAGATAATCTAGCGGGAGTATATACAGATACGCAGTATTTT.

The rearrangement uses TRBV27 and TRBJ1-5; the match to TRBD1 covers 9 bases. The CDR3 covers 18 residues. Germline CDR1 is MNHEY and CDR2 is SMNVEV (reference sequence). V trimming: 5 bases; J trimming: 7 bases; junction bases outside the gene matches: 18. The CDR3 sequence is CASSGGAAGQGIGQPQHF. The CDR3, as DNA: TGTGCCAGCAGTGGGGGAGCGGCGGGACAGGGTATTGGCCAGCCCCAGCATTTT.

V gene TRBV9 combines with J gene TRBJ2-5; 9 positions agree with TRBD2. J gave up 0 bases and V 3 bases, and 3 bases lay outside the gene matches. In germline, CDR1 is SGDLS, CDR2 YYNGEE. The CDR3 consists of 15 residues. CDR3 residues: CASSARTSDQETQYF. Here the CDR3 DNA reads TGTGCCAGCAGCGCCAGGACTAGCGACCAAGAGACCCAGTACTTC.

The gene calls are TRBV6-5 and TRBJ1-3; no definite D call. Trimming cost V 7 bases and J 1 base, with 14 bases left between them. Germline V gives CDR1 MNHEY, CDR2 SVGAGI. The CDR3 contains 15 residues. CDR3 DNA sequence: TGTGCCAGCACCTCCCTCTGGGGATCTGGAAACACCATATATTTT. This sequence encodes CASTSLWGSGNTIYF.

V is TRBV6-5 and J is TRBJ2-3; 10 bases align to TRBD1. The CDR3 covers 15 residues. The germline CDR1 and CDR2 sequences are MNHEY and SVGAGI. J was trimmed by 5 bases and V by 5 bases; bases with no gene match: 7. CDR3 DNA: TGTGCCAGCAGTCCCGTGGACAGGGGGGAAGATACGCAGTATTTT. It yields the protein CASSPVDRGEDTQYF.

The chain employs TRBV5-1 and TRBJ1-1; 7 bases fit TRBD1. The V segment lost 2 bases and the J segment 6 bases; nucleotides outside the gene matches: 4. This CDR3 has 13 amino acids. From germline, CDR1 is SGHRS and CDR2 YFSETQ. In nucleotides, the CDR3 is TGCGCCAGCAGCTTTCGAGGGGGCCCTGAAGCTTTCTTT. This sequence encodes CASSFRGGPEAFF.

V usage is TRBV7-6 and J usage is TRBJ1-1, with D unclear. V lost 1 base, J lost 0 bases, and 3 bases lay in between. Per the germline V gene, CDR1 is SGHVS and CDR2 is FNYEAQ. This CDR3 is built from 13 residues. The CDR3 bases are TGTGCCAGCAGCTTAGAGGTGAACACTGAAGCTTTCTTT. As protein: CASSLEVNTEAFF.

The chain recombines TRBV4-1 with TRBJ2-4, with D possibly being TRBD1 (6 bases). V lost 8 bases, J lost 8 bases, and 16 bases lay in between. Looked up from germline, CDR1 is MGHRA and CDR2 is YSYEKL. This CDR3 region has 13 residues. Here the CDR3 DNA reads TGCGCCAGCCGACACACGGACAGCCACATTCAGTACTTC. This gives the protein CASRHTDSHIQYF.

The chain recombines TRBV28 with TRBJ1-2; tentative D call: TRBD1 (6 bases). The CDR3 has 15 amino acids. CDR1 and CDR2 from the germline V gene are MDHEN and SYDVKM. V was cut by 6 bases and J by 2 bases, with 16 bases left in between. DNA of the CDR3: TGTGCCAGCAGCACCGTGGGGGGCGTCAACTATGGCTACACCTTC. Its translation: CASSTVGGVNYGYTF.

This clone showed up just a few times. This chain connects TRBV28 to TRBJ1-5; no reliable D call. Germline CDR1 MDHEN, CDR2 SYDVKM. The CDR3 totals 13 residues. V lost 3 bases, J lost 1 base, and 4 bases lay in between. CDR3 nucleotide sequence: TGTGCCAGCAGTTTTGGAAGCAATCAGCCCCAGCATTTT. It encodes CASSFGSNQPQHF.

The J gene is TRBJ1-3, the V gene TRBV28; D is possibly TRBD1 (5 bases). The CDR3 is 16 residues long. V dropped 3 bases and J dropped 0 bases, with 12 bases sitting between them. Looked up from germline, CDR1 is MDHEN and CDR2 is SYDVKM. CDR3 in amino acids: CASSFLPGTSGNTIYF. CDR3 nucleotide sequence: TGTGCCAGCAGTTTTCTCCCAGGGACCTCTGGAAACACCATATATTTT.

This rearrangement joins TRBV28 to TRBJ1-6; D not certain. Germline loops: CDR1 MDHEN, CDR2 SYDVKM. The CDR3 loop spans 16 amino acids. V was pared by 6 bases and J by 10 bases, with 22 bases between. In DNA, the CDR3 is TGTGCCAGCAGCTTCCCAGGATTTGGGGTCGGCTCACCCCTCCACTTT. It encodes CASSFPGFGVGSPLHF.

The rearrangement uses TRBV6-5 and TRBJ1-3; tentative D call: TRBD1 (5 bases). With 4 bases removed from V and 8 bases from J, the gap between germline ends came to 15 bases. The CDR3 consists of 14 residues. Germline values: CDR1 MNHEY, CDR2 SVGAGI. CDR3 in DNA: TGTGCCAGCAGTTTGGGACCTCCCCAGGACACCATATATTTT. It is translated as CASSLGPPQDTIYF.

DNA of the CDR3: TGTGCCAGCAGCTCCCCCCCCGCCTACGAGCAGTACTTC. This sequence encodes CASSSPPAYEQYF. The chain recombines TRBV7-9 with TRBJ2-7, with D unresolved. This CDR3 has 13 residues. V lost 4 bases to trimming and J lost 2 bases, with 9 bases between them. The germline gives CDR1 SEHNR, CDR2 FQNEAQ (reference sequence). Full variable domain (remainder filled in from reference TRBV7-9 and TRBJ2-7): DTGVSQNPRHKITKRGQNVTFRCDPISEHNRLYWYRQTLGQGPEFLTYFQNEAQLEKSRLLSDRFSAERPKGSFSTLEIQRTEQGDSAMYLCASSSPPAYEQYFGPGTRLTVT.

The CDR3, as DNA: TGTGCCAGCAGACCATTCACGGAATTTAGCCAAGAGACCCAGTACTTC. Protein product: CASRPFTEFSQETQYF. The genes are TRBV5-4 and TRBJ2-5, with D hard to call. The CDR3 sequence is 16 residues long. Germline V gives CDR1 SGHNT, CDR2 YYREEE (reference sequence). V was trimmed by 5 bases and J by 1 base, leaving 18 bases between them. Together with reference TRBV5-4 and TRBJ2-5, the CDR3 gives the full variable domain: ETGVTQSPTHLIKTRGQQVTLRCSSQSGHNTVSWYQQALGQGPQFIFQYYREEENGRGNFPPRFSGLQFPNYSSELNVNALELDDSALYLCASRPFTEFSQETQYFGPGTRLLVL.

The CDR3 sequence: CASSLVTEAFF. In nucleotides, the CDR3 is TGTGCCAGCAGCTTAGTCACTGAAGCTTTCTTT. The V call is TRBV13, the J call TRBJ1-1; the D is unclear. Deletions cut 1 base from V and 4 bases from J, with 1 base between. CDR3 length equals 11 residues. Germline assignment: CDR1 PRHDT and CDR2 FYEKMQ (reference sequence).

The V gene is TRBV10-3, the J gene TRBJ2-3, with D perhaps TRBD1 (6 bases). Germline loops: CDR1 ENHRY, CDR2 SYGVKD. This CDR3 has 18 residues. Trimming cost V 3 bases and J 5 bases, with 24 bases left between them. In DNA form, the CDR3 reads TGTGCCATCAGTGAACCAGACCTACCCGGACAGACTATAGATACGCAGTATTTT. Translated, it gives CAISEPDLPGQTIDTQYF.

DNA for the CDR3: TGTGCCAGCAGTTCCCACAACTACGAGCAGTACTTC. Encoded protein: CASSSHNYEQYF. V gene TRBV27 combines with J gene TRBJ2-7, with D unclear. Germline V gene sequence: CDR1 MNHEY, CDR2 SMNVEV (reference sequence). Trimming took 4 bases from V and 3 from J, leaving 7 bases between them. The CDR3 has 12 amino acids.